These 27 T cell receptor beta chains share one sample of origin, sequenced in a study of CD8+ T cells in alopecia areata. The authors extracted RNA and reverse transcribed it into cDNA as the sequencing template. The table came from immunoSEQ multiplex PCR; TCRdb's copy has only in-frame clones and leaves some out. The data hold some 200,000 clones, with 50% to 60% observed a single time. The treatment here: oral pan-JAK inhibitor, 5-10 mg twice daily. The specimen comprised CD4+ T cells sorted from blood, sampled at week 4, from a patient treated with tofacitinib. These receptors were collected from a human donor with alopecia areata.

The chain uses TRBV5-4 and TRBJ2-1; D is unresolved. Trimming pared 4 bases from V and 1 base from J, leaving 15 bases between. This CDR3 is built from 16 residues. Germline V gene lookup returns CDR1 SGHNT and CDR2 YYREEE (reference sequence). CDR3 bases: TGTGCCAGCAGCAAACCACTTCCCTCATCCTACAATGAGCAGTTCTTC. Protein sequence: CASSKPLPSSYNEQFF.

This clone was detected a few times. Other DNA sequences in this sample translate to the same CDR3. The chain couples TRBV5-1 to TRBJ1-5; D gene ambiguous. This CDR3 contains 15 residues. The V gene's germline CDR1 is SGHRS and CDR2 YFSETQ. With 2 bases removed from V and 0 bases from J, the gap between germline ends came to 9 bases. CDR3 residues: CASSLNGYSNQPQHF. The CDR3 DNA is TGCGCCAGCAGCTTAAACGGTTATAGCAATCAGCCCCAGCATTTT.

V gene TRBV5-1 combines with J gene TRBJ1-5; 8 bases are shared with TRBD1. The germline V gene has CDR1 SGHRS and CDR2 YFSETQ. The CDR3 has 15 amino acids. J lost 7 bases, V lost 4 bases, and 10 bases had no gene match. CDR3 protein: CASSEGQGAYQPQHF. CDR3 DNA sequence: TGCGCCAGCAGCGAGGGGCAGGGGGCCTACCAGCCCCAGCATTTT.

This chain uses TRBV29-1 with TRBJ2-3, with no clear D. Germline values: CDR1 SQVTM, CDR2 ANQGSEA. Trimming removed 6 bases from V and 6 bases from J, with 16 bases in between. The CDR3 consists of 13 residues. The CDR3 loop reads CSVGVAVEDTQYF. CDR3 DNA: TGCAGCGTGGGTGTGGCGGTGGAGGATACGCAGTATTTT.

The rearrangement uses TRBV4-3 and TRBJ1-5, with a weak D call TRBD1 (5 bases). The V and J ends lost 1 base and 11 bases respectively, with 9 bases between them. The CDR3 length is 12 residues. Germline CDR1 and CDR2: LGHNA and YSLEER. The CDR3 here is CASSQGEGTQHF. For the CDR3, the DNA is TGCGCCAGCAGCCAAGGGGAGGGGACCCAGCATTTT.

V is TRBV4-3 and J is TRBJ1-1; D is undetermined. V was trimmed by 1 base and J by 4 bases, leaving 10 bases between them. In germline, CDR1 is LGHNA, CDR2 YSLEER. This CDR3 has 14 residues. The CDR3 nucleotides are TGCGCCAGCAGCCAAGTTTTCCGGGGCACTGAAGCTTTCTTT. Residues: CASSQVFRGTEAFF.

The CDR3 loop is CASSWKGQEKNTEAFF. CDR3 sequence (DNA): TGTGCCAGCAGCTGGAAGGGACAGGAGAAGAACACTGAAGCTTTCTTT. V usage is TRBV5-6 and J usage is TRBJ1-1; TRBD1 aligns across 8 bases. Looked up from germline, CDR1 is SGHDT and CDR2 is YYEEEE. Trimming took 3 bases from V and 1 from J; bases not matched to a gene: 8. The CDR3 sequence is 16 residues long.

The chain links TRBV7-2 to TRBJ1-6, with a possible D match to TRBD1 (6 bases). Deletions cut 5 bases from V and 4 bases from J, with 12 bases between. This CDR3 has 15 amino acids. Per germline, CDR1 SGHTA and CDR2 FQGNSA. This CDR3 reads CASSPRTEYNSPLHF. In DNA form, the CDR3 reads TGTGCCAGCAGCCCACGGACAGAGTATAATTCACCCCTCCACTTT.

This clone was seen once. The chain joins TRBV4-1 to TRBJ2-5; D gene unclear. This CDR3 is built from 16 residues. Trimming cost V 0 bases and J 0 bases, with 11 bases left between them. The germline gives CDR1 MGHRA, CDR2 YSYEKL. CDR3 amino acids: CASSQESTGYQETQYF. The CDR3 DNA is TGCGCCAGCAGCCAAGAGTCTACCGGGTACCAAGAGACCCAGTACTTC.

This rearrangement joins TRBV9 to TRBJ2-3; TRBD2 matches 8 bases. With 3 bases clipped from V and 1 base from J, the junction kept 7 bases outside the gene matches. This CDR3 is 16 amino acids long. CDR1 and CDR2 from the germline V gene are SGDLS and YYNGEE. The CDR3: CASSELGLVRTDTQYF. The CDR3 DNA sequence: TGTGCCAGCAGCGAATTGGGACTAGTACGCACAGATACGCAGTATTTT.

V gene TRBV6-5 combines with J gene TRBJ2-2; D unclear. CDR3 length: 13 amino acids. CDR1 and CDR2 from the germline V gene are MNHEY and SVGAGI. V was clipped by 6 bases and J by 4 bases, with 9 bases between them. CDR3 residues: CASRRDLTGELFF. CDR3 sequence (DNA): TGTGCCAGCAGACGCGACCTCACCGGGGAGCTGTTTTTT.

The V call is TRBV5-1, the J call TRBJ2-3; the D gene is possibly TRBD2 (5 bases). The germline CDR1 and CDR2 sequences are SGHRS and YFSETQ. The CDR3 sequence is 13 residues long. V was cut by 0 bases and J by 4 bases, with 6 bases left in between. CDR3 amino acids: CASSLAGADTQYF. As DNA, the CDR3 is TGCGCCAGCAGCTTGGCCGGGGCAGATACGCAGTATTTT.

As for this clone: The identical CDR3 is also encoded by other nucleotide sequences in the sample. The genes are TRBV5-1 and TRBJ1-5; 8 positions agree with TRBD1. The CDR3 has 15 amino acids. Germline loops: CDR1 SGHRS, CDR2 YFSETQ. J lost 5 bases, V lost 0 bases, and 4 bases had no gene match. CDR3 sequence reads: CASSLGDRRDQPQHF. The CDR3 nucleotides read TGCGCCAGCAGCTTGGGGGACAGGAGGGATCAGCCCCAGCATTTT.

This clone was counted a few times. Within the sample, other DNA sequences also encode this same CDR3. The V and J genes are TRBV30 and TRBJ1-4; D unresolved. Trimming cost V 0 bases and J 8 bases, with 4 bases left between them. The CDR3 has 11 amino acids. Germline assignment: CDR1 GTSNPN and CDR2 SVGIG (reference sequence). The CDR3 protein is CAWSVREKLFF. DNA for the CDR3: TGTGCCTGGAGTGTACGGGAAAAACTGTTTTTT. Combining the CDR3 with reference TRBV30 and TRBJ1-4 gives the whole variable domain SQTIHQWPATLVQPVGSPLSLECTVEGTSNPNLYWYRQAAGRGLQLLFYSVGIGQISSEVPQNLSASRPQDRQFILSSKKLLLSDSGFYLCAWSVREKLFFGSGTQLSVL.

Only one count was recorded for this clone. The CDR3 region has the DNA TGTGCCAGCAGCTCGTATGGCAATCAGCCCCAGCATTTT. Translating it yields CASSSYGNQPQHF. V usage is TRBV7-2 and J usage is TRBJ1-5, with D unclear. From germline, CDR1 is SGHTA and CDR2 FQGNSA. The CDR3 loop spans 13 amino acids. Trimming shortened V by 4 bases and J by 2 bases, and 6 bases separated the two germline ends.

The V gene is TRBV5-1, the J gene TRBJ2-5, with TRBD1 identical over 8 bases. Trimming cost V 0 bases and J 2 bases; bases outside gene matches: 12. CDR1 is SGHRS and CDR2 is YFSETQ in the germline V gene. This CDR3 comprises 18 residues. CDR3 in DNA: TGCGCCAGCAGCTTGGACGTACCGGGACAGGAGAATCAAGAGACCCAGTACTTC. Encoded protein: CASSLDVPGQENQETQYF.

The chain combines TRBV29-1 with TRBJ2-1; possible D gene TRBD1, 6 bases. The CDR3 sequence is 11 residues long. V was pared by 7 bases and J by 11 bases, with 15 bases between. From germline, CDR1 is SQVTM and CDR2 ANQGSEA. CDR3 sequence reads: CSDGPGQQQFF. The DNA for the CDR3 is TGCAGCGATGGACCGGGACAACAGCAGTTCTTC.

This clone has more than one count but fewer than ten. V is TRBV19 and J is TRBJ1-5, with D possibly matching TRBD1 (6 bases). V lost 4 bases, J lost 6 bases, and 10 bases lay in between. Germline V gives CDR1 LNHDA, CDR2 SQIVND (reference sequence). The CDR3 is made up of 13 amino acids. The CDR3 coding sequence is TGTGCCAGTAGTAGGGGCAGGGGTCAGCCCCAGCATTTT. Its translation: CASSRGRGQPQHF.

This clone was counted a single time. This rearrangement joins TRBV9 to TRBJ2-5; 9 bases line up with TRBD1. The CDR3 totals 16 residues. The ends lost 4 bases at V and 5 bases at J; junction bases unmatched: 12. Per the germline V gene, CDR1 is SGDLS and CDR2 is YYNGEE. CDR3 residues: CASSNPLQGARETQYF. For the CDR3, the DNA is TGTGCCAGCAGCAACCCTTTACAGGGGGCGAGGGAGACCCAGTACTTC.

This clone has only one observation. CDR3 protein: CASLTRNYGYTF. CDR3 DNA: TGTGCCAGCCTGACCAGGAACTATGGCTACACCTTC. The chain recombines TRBV28 with TRBJ1-2, with D unresolved. This CDR3 spans 12 amino acids. The V gene's germline CDR1 is MDHEN and CDR2 SYDVKM. V lost 8 bases to trimming and J lost 2 bases, with 9 bases between them.

Written as DNA, the CDR3 is TGTGCCTGGAGTCCGTCCCCTAGCGGGGGGACAGATACGCAGTATTTT. This encodes CAWSPSPSGGTDTQYF. The genes are TRBV30 and TRBJ2-3, with 11 bases lining up with TRBD2. V shed 2 bases and J 3 bases; nucleotides not matched to a gene: 7. The V gene's germline CDR1 is GTSNPN and CDR2 SVGIG (reference sequence). The CDR3 length is 16 residues.

The chain uses TRBV18 and TRBJ2-4; 7 nucleotides align to TRBD2. The CDR3 consists of 18 residues. V shed 1 base, J shed 1 base, and the junction held 10 bases outside the gene matches. Per the germline V gene, CDR1 is KGHSH and CDR2 is LQKENI. CDR3 sequence reads: CASSPLGSGRVAKNIQYF. CDR3 sequence (DNA): TGTGCCAGCTCACCACTTGGTAGCGGGCGAGTCGCCAAAAACATTCAGTACTTC.

This clone was detected only once. The V call is TRBV9, the J call TRBJ2-7; 13 bases fit TRBD2. The DNA end is a closer match to TRBJ2-5, so the J assignment may be wrong. Germline CDR1 reads SGDLS; CDR2 reads YYNGEE. The CDR3 consists of 15 residues. CDR3 in DNA: TGTGCCAGCAGCGCCGGGACTAGCGGGGCGGAGACCCAGTACTTC. Protein sequence: CASSAGTSGAETQYF.

CDR3 loop: CASSSRQGANYGYTF. The CDR3 nucleotides read TGTGCCAGCAGCTCCCGACAGGGAGCCAACTATGGCTACACCTTC. The chain employs TRBV7-9 and TRBJ1-2; 7 bases match TRBD1. This CDR3 spans 15 amino acids. J lost 2 bases, V lost 4 bases, and 7 bases had no gene match. CDR1 is SEHNR and CDR2 is FQNEAQ in the germline V gene (reference sequence). The full variable domain, completed using reference TRBV7-9 and TRBJ1-2, is DTGVSQNPRHKITKRGQNVTFRCDPISEHNRLYWYRQTLGQGPEFLTYFQNEAQLEKSRLLSDRFSAERPKGSFSTLEIQRTEQGDSAMYLCASSSRQGANYGYTFGSGTRLTVV.

The chain has TRBV29-1 and TRBJ1-1; D is uncertain. The CDR3 runs to 13 residues. Germline V gene sequence: CDR1 SQVTM, CDR2 ANQGSEA. V shed 3 bases and J shed 5 bases, with 13 bases lying between them. The DNA for the CDR3 is TGCAGCGTTGACTCGAGGCGCGGTACTGAAGCTTTCTTT. As protein: CSVDSRRGTEAFF.

In regard to this clone: This specimen includes other DNA sequences encoding the same CDR3. This chain links TRBV30 with TRBJ1-5; no firm D call. CDR1 and CDR2 from the germline V gene are GTSNPN and SVGIG (reference sequence). CDR3 length: 13 amino acids. The germline V and J ends were trimmed by 0 bases and 2 bases, with 5 bases remaining between them. Here the CDR3 DNA reads TGTGCCTGGAGTGTCGGCGGCAATCAGCCCCAGCATTTT. As protein: CAWSVGGNQPQHF.

The chain uses TRBV30 and TRBJ2-5; unclear D gene. Germline assignment: CDR1 GTSNPN and CDR2 SVGIG (reference sequence). This CDR3 contains 13 residues. The V end was cut by 0 bases, the J end by 2 bases, with 7 bases between. CDR3 DNA: TGTGCCTGGAGTGTCGGGCATCAAGAGACCCAGTACTTC. Encoded protein: CAWSVGHQETQYF.